These T cell receptor beta chains were read from a single sample in a study of blood T cell repertoires in COVID-19. The method was immunoSEQ multiplex PCR; TCRdb's version includes in-frame clones alone and lacks a portion of them. Among roughly 410,000 clones listed, over 75% were seen once. Sequencing was carried out using peripheral blood. Receptor source: a woman aged 55-70 years with COVID-19, enrolled during active disease. Each CDR3 is given without its conserved first and last residue. Size is omitted from some rows. Given values are once, few, many or a class for expanded clones.

>TRBJ2-2|TRBV30|few
AWSVTTGAGELF
>TRBJ2-3|TRBV6-1|.
ASSENRLRTDTQY
>TRBJ2-5|TRBV7-3|.
ASSPGLAGGLETQY
>TRBJ2-7|TRBV30|.
AWSVRGEQY
>TRBJ2-7|TRBV5-1|.
ASSKQGAAGEQY
>TRBJ1-2|TRBV18|.
ASSPLEGATGGYT
>TRBJ2-7|TRBV9|.
ASSVDRTGTYEQY
>TRBJ2-5|TRBV10-3|.
AISPGTSIGETQY
>TRBJ2-2|TRBV11-2|.
ASSPLGAGDTGELF
>TRBJ1-2|TRBV11-2|once
ASSPGGARTSYGYT
>TRBJ2-2|TRBV23-1|.
AGRGTGELF
>TRBJ2-2|TRBV5-1|few
ASSLALAGNTGELF
>TRBJ1-3|TRBV7-9|.
ASSLATSSGNTIY
>TRBJ2-7|TRBV18|.
ASSLIPGNRVYEQY
>TRBJ1-5|TRBV6-2/TRBV6-3|.
ASSYYGGHQPQH
>TRBJ2-3|TRBV18|.
ASSPSGGRGTDTQY
>TRBJ1-2|TRBV5-5|.
ASSPLLSGGYT
>TRBJ2-7|TRBV5-1|.
ASSSGSYEQY
>TRBJ2-2|TRBV3-1/TRBV3-2|.
ASSVAADGELF
>TRBJ2-5|TRBV5-1|.
ASKGTGGKETQY
>TRBJ1-5|TRBV5-1|.
ASSWGEGSNQPQH
>TRBJ1-2|TRBV19|.
ASSITASNYGYT